Detailed here is one T cell receptor beta chain. The sample belongs to a study of patients and donors after allogeneic stem cell transplantation. TCRdb re-derived calls from the RT-PCR reads in MiXCR, one entry per CDR3 protein. The table includes about 960,000 distinct CDR3 sequences, approximately 19% detected once. The V end was cut by 1 base, the J end by 3 bases, with 10 bases between. CDR1 is SGHRS and CDR2 is YFSETQ in the germline V gene. This CDR3 comprises 14 residues. The clonotype originates from a human donor who was either an allogeneic HSCT recipient or a stem cell or donor lymphocyte infusion donor (not recorded which). It is not recorded whose cells these are; they may come from a transplant donor. The genes are TRBV5-1 and TRBJ2-5; possible D gene TRBD1, 5 bases. Source material: blood, either unsorted or a sorted T cell fraction (not recorded which). The CDR3 DNA reads TGCGCCAGCAGCTTGAAGGGGCTAAAAGAGACCCAGTACTTC. It specifies CASSLKGLKETQYF.